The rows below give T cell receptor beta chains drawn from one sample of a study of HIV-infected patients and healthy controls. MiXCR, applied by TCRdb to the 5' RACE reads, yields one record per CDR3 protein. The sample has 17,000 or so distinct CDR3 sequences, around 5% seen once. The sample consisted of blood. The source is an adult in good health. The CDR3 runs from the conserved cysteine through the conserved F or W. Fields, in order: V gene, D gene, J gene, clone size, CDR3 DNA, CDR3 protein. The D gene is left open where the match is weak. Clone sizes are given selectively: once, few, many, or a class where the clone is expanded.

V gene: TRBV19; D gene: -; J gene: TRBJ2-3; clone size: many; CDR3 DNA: TGTGCCAGTACCCATATTGACCGAGATACGCAGTATTTT; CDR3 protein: CASTHIDRDTQYF
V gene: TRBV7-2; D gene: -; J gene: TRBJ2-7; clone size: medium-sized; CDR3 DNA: TGTGCCAGCAGCTTTTGGGCAGGGCACGAGCAGTACTTC; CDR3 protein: CASSFWAGHEQYF
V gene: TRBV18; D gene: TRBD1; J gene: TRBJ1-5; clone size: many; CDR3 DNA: TGTGCCAGCTCAACGGACAGGAATCAGCCCCAGCATTTT; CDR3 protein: CASSTDRNQPQHF
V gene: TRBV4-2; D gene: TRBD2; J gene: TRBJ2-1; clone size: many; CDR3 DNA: TGTGCCAGCAGCCAAGAAGGCGGGGGAGGCTACAATGAGCAGTTCTTC; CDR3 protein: CASSQEGGGGYNEQFF
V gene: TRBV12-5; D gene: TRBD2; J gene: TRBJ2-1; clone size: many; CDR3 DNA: TGTGCTAGTGGTTTGGTTCTCCGGGGGGAACACAATGAGCAGTTCTTC; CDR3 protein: CASGLVLRGEHNEQFF
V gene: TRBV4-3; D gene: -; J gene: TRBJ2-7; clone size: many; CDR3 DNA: TGCGCCAGCAGCCAAGCGAGGGAGTACGAGCAGTACTTC; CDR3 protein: CASSQAREYEQYF
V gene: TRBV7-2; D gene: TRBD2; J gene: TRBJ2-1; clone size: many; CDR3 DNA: TGTGCCAGCAGCTTAGTTCGACTAGCGGAATCCTACAATGAGCAGTTCTTC; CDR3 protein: CASSLVRLAESYNEQFF
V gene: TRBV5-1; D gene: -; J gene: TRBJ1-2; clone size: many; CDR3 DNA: TGCGCCAGCAGCTTGGAGGGGATAAACTATGGCTACACCTTC; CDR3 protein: CASSLEGINYGYTF
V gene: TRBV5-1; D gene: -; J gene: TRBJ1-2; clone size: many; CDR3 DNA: TGCGCCAGCAGCTTGGGACGGAGGGATGGTGGCTACACCTTC; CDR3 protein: CASSLGRRDGGYTF
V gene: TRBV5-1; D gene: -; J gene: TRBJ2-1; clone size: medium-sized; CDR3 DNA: TGCGCCAGCAGCCCCATCCCGGCCCTAGTCGCCGCTTACAATGAGCAGTTCTTC; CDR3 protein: CASSPIPALVAAYNEQFF
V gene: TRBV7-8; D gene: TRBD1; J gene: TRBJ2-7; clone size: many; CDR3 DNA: TGTGCCAGCAGCCTAATGGACATGACAGGGGCCTACGAGCAGTACTTC; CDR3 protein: CASSLMDMTGAYEQYF
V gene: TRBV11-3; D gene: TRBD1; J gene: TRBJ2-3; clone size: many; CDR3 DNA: TGTGCCAGCAGCCAGGGGGCCACAGATACGCAGTATTTT; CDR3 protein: CASSQGATDTQYF
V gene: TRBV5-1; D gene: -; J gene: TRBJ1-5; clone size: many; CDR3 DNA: TGCGCCAGCAGCTTGGCCAACGGTCAGCCCCAGCATTTT; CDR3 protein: CASSLANGQPQHF
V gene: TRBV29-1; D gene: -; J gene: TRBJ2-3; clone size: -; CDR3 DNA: TGCAGCATCCTCCCGCGGGGTGCCACAGATACGCAGTATTTT; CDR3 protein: CSILPRGATDTQYF
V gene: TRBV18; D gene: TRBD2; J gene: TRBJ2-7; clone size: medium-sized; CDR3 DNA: TGTGCCAGCTCCCCCCGAATGTCCTCAGCGGGGGCCTACGAGCAGTACTTC; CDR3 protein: CASSPRMSSAGAYEQYF
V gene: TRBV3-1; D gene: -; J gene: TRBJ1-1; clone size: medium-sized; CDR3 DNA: TGTGCCAGCAGCCCCCGTGGGCAGGAAAACACTGAAGCTTTCTTT; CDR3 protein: CASSPRGQENTEAFF
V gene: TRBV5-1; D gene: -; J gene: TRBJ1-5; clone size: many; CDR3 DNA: TGCGCCAGCAGCTTTTACGGGGATCCGAATCAGCCCCAGCATTTT; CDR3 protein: CASSFYGDPNQPQHF
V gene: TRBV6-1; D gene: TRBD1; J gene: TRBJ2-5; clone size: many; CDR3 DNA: TGTGCCAGCAGTGAAGTCCCTGGGGACAGGGGGCGAAAGACCCAGTACTTC; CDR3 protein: CASSEVPGDRGRKTQYF
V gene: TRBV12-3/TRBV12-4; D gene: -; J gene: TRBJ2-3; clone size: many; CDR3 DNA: TGTGCCAGCAGTTTTTTCATTACAGACACAGATACGCAGTATTTT; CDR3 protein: CASSFFITDTDTQYF
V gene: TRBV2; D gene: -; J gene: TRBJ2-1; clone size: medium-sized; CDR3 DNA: TGTGCCAGCAGTCCATCCCGAGGAACCGAGGGGCGTGAGCAGTTCTTC; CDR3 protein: CASSPSRGTEGREQFF
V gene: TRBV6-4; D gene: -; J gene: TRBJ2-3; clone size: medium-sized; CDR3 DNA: TGTGCCAGCAGTGAATCTGGATTCACAGATACGCAGTATTTT; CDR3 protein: CASSESGFTDTQYF
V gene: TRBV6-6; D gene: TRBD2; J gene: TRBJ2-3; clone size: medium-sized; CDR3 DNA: TGTGCCAGCAAGCGGGGACTCACAGATACGCAGTATTTT; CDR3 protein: CASKRGLTDTQYF
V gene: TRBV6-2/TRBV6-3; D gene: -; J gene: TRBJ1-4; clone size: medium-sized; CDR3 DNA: TGTGCCAGCAGTTTGACCCTTAATGAAAAACTGTTTTTT; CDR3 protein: CASSLTLNEKLFF
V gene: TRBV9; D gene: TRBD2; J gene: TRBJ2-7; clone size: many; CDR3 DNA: TGTGCCAGCAGAGGGGAGGGCTACGAGCAGTACTTC; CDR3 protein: CASRGEGYEQYF
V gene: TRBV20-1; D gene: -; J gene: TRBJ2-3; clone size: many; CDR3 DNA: TGCAGTGCTGAGTCTGACGGGGAGGTTAGCACAGATACGCAGTATTTT; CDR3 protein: CSAESDGEVSTDTQYF
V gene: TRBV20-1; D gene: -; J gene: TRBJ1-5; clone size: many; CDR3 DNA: TGCAGTGCTAGTAGAGGGGATCAGCCCCAGCATTTT; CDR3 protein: CSASRGDQPQHF
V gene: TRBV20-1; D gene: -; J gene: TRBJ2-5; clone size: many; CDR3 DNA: TGCAGTGCTAGTGACTTACGACAAGAGACCCAGTACTTC; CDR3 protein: CSASDLRQETQYF
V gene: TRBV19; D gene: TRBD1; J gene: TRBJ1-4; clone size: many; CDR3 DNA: TGTGCCAGTAGTATAGATGCCAGGGGGCGAATCCCCTCCCGCAGGGAAAAACTGTTTTTT; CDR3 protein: CASSIDARGRIPSRREKLFF
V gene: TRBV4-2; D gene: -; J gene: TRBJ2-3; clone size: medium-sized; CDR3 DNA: TGTGCCAGCAGGACGTGGCCAGATACGCAGTATTTT; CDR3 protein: CASRTWPDTQYF
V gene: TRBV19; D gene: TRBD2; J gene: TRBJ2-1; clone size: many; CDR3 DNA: TGTGCCAGTACCACATATCCGGGACTAGCGCCCGTTTTCTCCTACAATGAGCAGTTCTTC; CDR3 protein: CASTTYPGLAPVFSYNEQFF
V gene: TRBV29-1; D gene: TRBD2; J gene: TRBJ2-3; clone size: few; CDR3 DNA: TGCAGCGTTGACCCCCTAGCGGAGGATACGCAGTATTTT; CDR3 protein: CSVDPLAEDTQYF
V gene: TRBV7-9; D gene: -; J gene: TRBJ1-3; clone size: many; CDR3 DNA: TGTGCCAGCAGCTTGGGCAGGGTTTCTGGAAACACCATATATTTT; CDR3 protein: CASSLGRVSGNTIYF
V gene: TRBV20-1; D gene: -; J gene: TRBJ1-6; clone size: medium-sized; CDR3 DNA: TGCAGTGCCGCCCCTTCCAGGGATTCACCCCTCCACTTT; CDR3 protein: CSAAPSRDSPLHF
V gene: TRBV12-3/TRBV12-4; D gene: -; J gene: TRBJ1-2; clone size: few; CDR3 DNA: TGTGCCAGCAGTTCGACGACTAGCTATGGCTACACCTTC; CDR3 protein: CASSSTTSYGYTF
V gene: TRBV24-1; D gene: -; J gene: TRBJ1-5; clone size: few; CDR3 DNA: TGTGCCACCAGTGACCGGCATGGGGGCAATCAGCCCCAGCATTTT; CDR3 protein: CATSDRHGGNQPQHF
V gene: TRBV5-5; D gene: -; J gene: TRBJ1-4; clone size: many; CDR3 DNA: TGTGCCAGCAGCTTCGCGACTGAAAAACTGTTTTTT; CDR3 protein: CASSFATEKLFF
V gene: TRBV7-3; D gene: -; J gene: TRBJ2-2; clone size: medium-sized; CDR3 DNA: TGTGCCAGCAGCCCCCAACATGGACTTATAACAGAGAGCACCGGGGAGCTGTTTTTT; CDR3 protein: CASSPQHGLITESTGELFF
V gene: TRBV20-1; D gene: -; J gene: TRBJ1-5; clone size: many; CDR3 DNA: TGCAGTGCTAGAGATAGCAATCAGCCCCAGCATTTT; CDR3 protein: CSARDSNQPQHF
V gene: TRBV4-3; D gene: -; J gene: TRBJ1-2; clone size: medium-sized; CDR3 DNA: TGCGCCAGCAGCCAAGTCGCGGCAGCTTTAGGCTATGGCTACACCTTC; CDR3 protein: CASSQVAAALGYGYTF
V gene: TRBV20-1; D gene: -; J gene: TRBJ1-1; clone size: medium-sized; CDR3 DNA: TGCAGTGCTAGAGAGGGGGTCACTGAAGCTTTCTTT; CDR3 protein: CSAREGVTEAFF
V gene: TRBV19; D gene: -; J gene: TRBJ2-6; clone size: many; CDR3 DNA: TGTGCCAGTAGTAGGTCTGGGGCCAACGTCCTGACTTTC; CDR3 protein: CASSRSGANVLTF
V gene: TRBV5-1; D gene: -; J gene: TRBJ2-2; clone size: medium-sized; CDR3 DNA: TGCGCCAGCAGCTTCGAGGGAGCGAACACCGGGGAGCTGTTTTTT; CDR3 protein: CASSFEGANTGELFF
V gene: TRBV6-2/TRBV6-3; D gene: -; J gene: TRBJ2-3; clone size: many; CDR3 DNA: TGTGCCAGCATCTCCGGGATCACTTACACAGATACGCAGTATTTT; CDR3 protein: CASISGITYTDTQYF
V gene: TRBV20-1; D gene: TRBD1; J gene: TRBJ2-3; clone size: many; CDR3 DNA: TGCAGTGCTAGAGATTGGGACAGGGGGCAAAGAGATACGCAGTATTTT; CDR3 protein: CSARDWDRGQRDTQYF
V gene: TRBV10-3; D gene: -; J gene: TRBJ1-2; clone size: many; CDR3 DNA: TGTGCCATCAGGGGGATCTTTTCTAACTATGGCTACACCTTC; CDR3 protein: CAIRGIFSNYGYTF
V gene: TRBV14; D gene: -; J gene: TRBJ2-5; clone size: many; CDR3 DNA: TGTGCCAGCAGCCAAGGGAACACGAGAGAGACCCAGTACTTC; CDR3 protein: CASSQGNTRETQYF
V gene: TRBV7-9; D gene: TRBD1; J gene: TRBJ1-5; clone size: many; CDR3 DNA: TGTGCCAGCAGCTTAGTCGGACAGGGGACGGTTAGCCATCAGCCCCAGCATTTT; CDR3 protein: CASSLVGQGTVSHQPQHF
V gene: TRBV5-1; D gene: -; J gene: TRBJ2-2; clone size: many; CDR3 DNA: TGCGCCAGCAGCTGGGAGAACACCGGGGAGCTGTTTTTT; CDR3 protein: CASSWENTGELFF